This T cell receptor (beta chain) was recovered during a study of T cell responses to AZD1222 COVID-19 vaccine. General study points: The donors showed a predominance of white British ancestry and of females, with possible underestimation of clonal diversity. None of the repertoires were sampled until the peak T cell response had passed. Close to half of spike-specific TCRs reportedly recognize unmutated variant regions.

V shed 1 base and J 8 bases; nucleotides not matched to a gene: 6. The CDR3 runs to 14 residues. Germline lookup yields CDR1 LNHDA and CDR2 SQIVND (reference sequence). In the case of this clone: Its antigen is currently unknown.

Clones were read by immunoSEQ multiplex PCR, and TCRdb kept only the in-frame ones, dropping some. Among around 120,000 clones listed, roughly 90% were seen once. The TCR comes from an adult who received the AZD1222 COVID-19 vaccine. V usage is TRBV19 and J usage is TRBJ2-3; 7 bases are a match to TRBD2. The sequencing here drew on peripheral blood, taken 28 days after the second AZD1222 dose. The CDR3 region is CASSIGGGGGTQYF. CDR3 nucleotide sequence: TGTGCCAGTAGTATAGGGGGGGGTGGAGGTACGCAGTATTTT.